These 2 T cell receptor beta chains originate from one sample sequenced in a study of cytomegalovirus exposure and HLA in healthy donors. With 60 Vbeta and 13 Jbeta primers, the PCR was carried out. This table comes from immunoSEQ multiplex PCR, and its TCRdb copy is limited to in-frame clones, with some not included. The data contain some 170,000 clones, about 81% of them singletons. Sequences were obtained from PBMCs. The receptors shown here come from a girl between 2 and 10 years old in good health and CMV-seropositive.

This clone was observed a single time. DNA for the CDR3: TGTGCCAGCGGGACTAGCGGGAGTAGTTCAGATACGCAGTATTTT. Its protein is CASGTSGSSSDTQYF. V usage is TRBV6-6 and J usage is TRBJ2-3; 14 nucleotides align to TRBD2. J gave up 4 bases and V 8 bases, and 5 bases lay outside the gene matches. The CDR3 sequence is 15 residues long. Germline CDR1 is MNHNY and CDR2 is SVGAGI (reference sequence).

V is TRBV6-1 and J is TRBJ1-5; TRBD1 matches 8 bases. Germline V gene sequence: CDR1 MNHNS, CDR2 SASEGT. The junction had 8 bases not matched to a gene; V was cut back by 3 bases and J by 7 bases. The length of the CDR3 is 15 residues. CDR3 sequence (DNA): TGTGCCAGCAGTGAGCTGTTGCCAGGGGGCCAGCCCCAGCATTTT. Its protein is CASSELLPGGQPQHF.